This is a list of T cell receptor beta chains from one sample in a study of a mutant IDH1 vaccine in newly diagnosed glioma. The repertoire was sequenced with immunoSEQ multiplex PCR; TCRdb's copy has only in-frame clones and lacks some. The table lists some 49,000 clones, about three quarters of them singletons. These receptors have no known antigen. Here the sequenced sample was PBMCs, taken from a glioma patient whose treatment included an IDH1 peptide vaccine. The receptors stem from a woman aged 35 to 49 with glioma. Some clones in this sample may be carry-over from other donors' samples. Both conserved end residues are part of each CDR3. D genes are given only for firm matches. Clone sizes are given selectively: once, few, many, or a class where the clone is expanded.

clone_size	d_call	v_call	j_call	cdr3_nt	cdr3_aa
medium-sized	-	TRBV4-2	TRBJ2-7	TGTGCCAGCAGCCAAGATGGGGTGGGAAGGGGGAGGGAGCAGTACTTC	CASSQDGVGRGREQYF
-	-	TRBV13	TRBJ1-3	TGTGCCAGCAGTTCGCTAGGCGGGAGCTCTGGAAACACCATATATTTT	CASSSLGGSSGNTIYF
-	TRBD1	TRBV27	TRBJ2-7	TGTGCCAGCAGTCCCAGACAGGGGCCAGCTTACTACGAGCAGTACTTC	CASSPRQGPAYYEQYF
-	TRBD1	TRBV5-4	TRBJ1-2	TGTGCCAGCAGCTCGAAACCGGGACAGCTCTATGGCTACACCTTC	CASSSKPGQLYGYTF
-	-	TRBV29-1	TRBJ2-3	TGCAGCGCATACCCCGGGACCCCCCTCACAGATACGCAGTATTTT	CSAYPGTPLTDTQYF
-	-	TRBV18	TRBJ1-2	TGTGCCAGCTCGCTGGGACCTGAGTACTATGGCTACACCTTC	CASSLGPEYYGYTF
-	TRBD1	TRBV5-1	TRBJ1-6	TGCGCCAGCAGCCTCCAGGGACAGGATAATTCACCCCTCCACTTT	CASSLQGQDNSPLHF
-	-	TRBV4-3	TRBJ1-3	TGCGCCAGCAGCCAAACAGGTGCCTACTCTGGAAACACCATATATTTT	CASSQTGAYSGNTIYF
-	-	TRBV27	TRBJ1-5	TGTGCCAGCGGTCCCCCAGGGGCACAGCCCCAGCATTTT	CASGPPGAQPQHF
once	-	TRBV6-5	TRBJ2-3	TGTGCCAGAGGACTACCGAGCCCCCCAGATACGCAGTATTTT	CARGLPSPPDTQYF
-	-	TRBV7-2	TRBJ1-5	TGTGCCAGCAGCTTAAGGGTGGCGGGTTTGAGTCAGCCCCAGCATTTT	CASSLRVAGLSQPQHF
-	-	TRBV6-5	TRBJ1-3	TGTGCCAGCAGTTACTCAAGGGCCAATGGAAACACCATATATTTT	CASSYSRANGNTIYF
-	-	TRBV19	TRBJ2-3	TGTGCCAGTAGTAAACTAGCCGATACGCAGTATTTT	CASSKLADTQYF
-	-	TRBV7-8	TRBJ1-5	TGTGCCAGCAGCTTAGGGACGGGCCAGCCCCAGCATTTT	CASSLGTGQPQHF
few	-	TRBV6-4	TRBJ1-1	TGTGCCAGCAGGAAGGGGCAGAACACTGAAGCTTTCTTT	CASRKGQNTEAFF
-	TRBD2	TRBV6-1	TRBJ2-2	TGTGCCAGCAGTGAAGAAACGGGAGGGGTCGGGGAGCTGTTTTTT	CASSEETGGVGELFF
-	TRBD1	TRBV2	TRBJ1-2	TGTGCCAGCAGTAGGGACAGGGGGCAAGGCGGCTATGGCTACACCTTC	CASSRDRGQGGYGYTF
-	TRBD1	TRBV30	TRBJ2-3	TGTGCCTCTAACTCTCGGGACAGGGGAGGAAATACGCAGTATTTT	CASNSRDRGGNTQYF
-	TRBD1	TRBV9	TRBJ1-2	TGTGCCAGCAGCGTACGGACAGGGAACTATGGCTACACCTTC	CASSVRTGNYGYTF
-	TRBD2	TRBV7-8	TRBJ2-3	TGTGCCAGCAGCTTAGTAAATAGCGGGGGGACGCAGTATTTT	CASSLVNSGGTQYF
-	TRBD2	TRBV7-2	TRBJ2-3	TGTGCCAGCAGCTTATTGGGGGGGGCAGATACGCAGTATTTT	CASSLLGGADTQYF
-	TRBD1	TRBV12-5	TRBJ2-4	TGTGCTAGTGGTTTGGAGGGACAGGGACTAGCCAAAAACATTCAGTACTTC	CASGLEGQGLAKNIQYF
-	-	TRBV7-8	TRBJ1-1	TGTGCCAGCAGCTTAGTTGGGAGTGGGAAGAACACTGAAGCTTTCTTT	CASSLVGSGKNTEAFF
-	-	TRBV7-2	TRBJ1-2	TGTGCCAGCAGCCATTTCATACGGTGGGGGGTCTCGTTACAGGAAGGCTACACCTTC	CASSHFIRWGVSLQEGYTF
-	TRBD2	TRBV7-2	TRBJ2-3	TGTGCCAGCAGCTTAGAAAGCGGGGGGCTCACAGATACGCAGTATTTT	CASSLESGGLTDTQYF
-	TRBD2	TRBV7-9	TRBJ2-5	TGTGCCAGCAGCTTCCCCTTAGCGGGGGGGCCAGAGACCCAGTACTTC	CASSFPLAGGPETQYF
-	TRBD1	TRBV7-9	TRBJ2-3	TGTGCCAGCAGCATGTGGGACAGGGCGGGCACAGATACGCAGTATTTT	CASSMWDRAGTDTQYF
-	-	TRBV25-1	TRBJ1-4	TGTGCCAGCAGTGAATCTGCCAGGGTGGGAAAACTGTTTTTT	CASSESARVGKLFF
few	-	TRBV6-1	TRBJ1-6	TGTGCCAGCAGTGAACCCCTAGCTAATTCACCCCTCCACTTT	CASSEPLANSPLHF
few	-	TRBV7-8	TRBJ2-1	TGTGCCAGCAGCTTAGATGGCAGTTCCCTCCCGCTCTTC	CASSLDGSSLPLF
-	-	TRBV12-2	TRBJ1-5	TGTGCAAGAGCCATTCAGGGAAGGGATCAGCCCCAGCATTTT	CARAIQGRDQPQHF
-	-	TRBV6-1	TRBJ2-3	TGTGCCAGCGCAGTCCGGACCGCTAGCACAGATACGCAGTATTTT	CASAVRTASTDTQYF
-	TRBD2	TRBV30	TRBJ2-1	TGTGCCTGGAGCCACGGACTAGAGGGTGAGCAGTTCTTC	CAWSHGLEGEQFF
-	-	TRBV15	TRBJ1-4	TGTGCCACCAGCAGAGAGGGAGGGGTCAATGAAAAACTGTTTTTT	CATSREGGVNEKLFF